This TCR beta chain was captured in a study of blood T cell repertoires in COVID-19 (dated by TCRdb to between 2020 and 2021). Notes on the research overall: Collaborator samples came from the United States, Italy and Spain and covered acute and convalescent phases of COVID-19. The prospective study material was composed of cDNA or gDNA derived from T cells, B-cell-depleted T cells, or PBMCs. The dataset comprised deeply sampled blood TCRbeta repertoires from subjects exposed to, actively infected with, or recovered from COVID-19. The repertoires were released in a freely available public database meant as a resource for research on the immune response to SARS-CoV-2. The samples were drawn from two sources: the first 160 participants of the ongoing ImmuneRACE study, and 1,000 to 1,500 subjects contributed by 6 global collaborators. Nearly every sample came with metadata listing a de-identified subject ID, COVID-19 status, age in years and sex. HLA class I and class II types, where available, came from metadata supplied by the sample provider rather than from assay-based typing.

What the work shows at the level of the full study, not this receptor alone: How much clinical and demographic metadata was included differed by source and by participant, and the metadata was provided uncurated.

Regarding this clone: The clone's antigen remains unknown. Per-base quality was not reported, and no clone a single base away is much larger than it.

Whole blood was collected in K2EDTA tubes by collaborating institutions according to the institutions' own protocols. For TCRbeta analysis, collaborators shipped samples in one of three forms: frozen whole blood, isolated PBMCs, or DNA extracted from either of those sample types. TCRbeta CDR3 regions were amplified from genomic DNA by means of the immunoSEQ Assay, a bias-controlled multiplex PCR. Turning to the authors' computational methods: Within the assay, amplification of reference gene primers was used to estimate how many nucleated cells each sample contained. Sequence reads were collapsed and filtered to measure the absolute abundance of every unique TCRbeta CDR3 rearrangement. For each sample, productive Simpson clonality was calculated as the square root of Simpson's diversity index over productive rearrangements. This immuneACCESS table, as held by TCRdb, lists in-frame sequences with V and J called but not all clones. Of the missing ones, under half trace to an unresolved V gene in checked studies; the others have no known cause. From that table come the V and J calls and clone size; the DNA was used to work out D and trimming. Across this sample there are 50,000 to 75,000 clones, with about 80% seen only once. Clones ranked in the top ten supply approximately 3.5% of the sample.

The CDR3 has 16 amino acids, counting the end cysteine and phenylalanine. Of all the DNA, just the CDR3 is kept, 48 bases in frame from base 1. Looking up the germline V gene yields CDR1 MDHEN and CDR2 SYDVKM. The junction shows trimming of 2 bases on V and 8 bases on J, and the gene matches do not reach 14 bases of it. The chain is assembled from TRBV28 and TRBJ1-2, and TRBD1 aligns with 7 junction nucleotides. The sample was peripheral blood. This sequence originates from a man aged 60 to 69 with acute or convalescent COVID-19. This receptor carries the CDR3 CASSLGGQPGLRGYTF. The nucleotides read TGTGCCAGCAGTTTAGGGGGACAGCCCGGGCTCCGGGGCTACACCTTC.